This entry features one T cell receptor beta chain sequence. The antigen is undetermined. RNA was extracted with the RNeasy kit, and a quantity of roughly 0.45 to 1 ug was reverse transcribed using random hexamers. The method of amplification for TCR beta CDR3 was immunoSEQ multiplex PCR, covering 54 Vbeta and 13 Jbeta. TCRdb reprocessed the immunoSEQ multiplex PCR reads via MiXCR and lists one record per CDR3 protein. The sample lists around 300,000 distinct CDR3 sequences; about 91% were seen once. The record originates from a study of CD8 T cells in Susac syndrome. Study-level findings and limits: The study's TCR sequencing and HLA analysis drew on a certain number of individuals. That number was acknowledged as relatively small.

The junction had 8 bases not matched to a gene; V was cut back by 6 bases and J by 3 bases. The CDR3 loop spans 14 amino acids. Looked up from germline, CDR1 is DFQATT and CDR2 is SNEGSKA (reference sequence). The study sequenced TCR beta in blood CD8+ and CD4+ T cells. In contrast to the negatively isolated CD8+ and CD4+ T cells, TEMRA cells were FACS-enriched. This chain connects TRBV20-1 to TRBJ1-5, with 7 nucleotides matching TRBD1. This sequence was found in a human donor with multiple sclerosis. What was sequenced was CD8+ T cells from PBMCs. The CDR3 nucleotides are TGCAGTGCAATAGACAGGGCAAACAATCAGCCCCAGCATTTT. It yields the protein CSAIDRANNQPQHF.